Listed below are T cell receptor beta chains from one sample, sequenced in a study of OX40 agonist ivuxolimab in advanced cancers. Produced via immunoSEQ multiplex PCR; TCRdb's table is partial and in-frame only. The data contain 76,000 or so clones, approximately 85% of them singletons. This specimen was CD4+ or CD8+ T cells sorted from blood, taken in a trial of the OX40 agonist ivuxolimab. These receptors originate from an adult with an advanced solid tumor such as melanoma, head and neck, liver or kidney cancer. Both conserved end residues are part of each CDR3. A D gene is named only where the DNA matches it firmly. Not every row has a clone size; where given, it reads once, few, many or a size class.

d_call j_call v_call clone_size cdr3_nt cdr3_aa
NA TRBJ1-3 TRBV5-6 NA TGTGCCAGCAGCTTGGGGCCAGCCCGCTCTGGAAACACCATATATTTT CASSLGPARSGNTIYF
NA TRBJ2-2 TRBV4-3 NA TGCGCCAGCAGCCAATATGGCACCGGGGAGCTGTTTTTT CASSQYGTGELFF
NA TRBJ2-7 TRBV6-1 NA TGTGCCAGCAGTGAAAATTTGAGTTACGAGCAGTACTTC CASSENLSYEQYF
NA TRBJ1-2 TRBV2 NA TGTGCCAGCAGTGATGGCAGCCTCTATGGCTACACCTTC CASSDGSLYGYTF
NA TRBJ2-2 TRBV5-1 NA TGCGCCAGCAGCTTGCGGGCCGGTAGGGGGGAGCTGTTTTTT CASSLRAGRGELFF
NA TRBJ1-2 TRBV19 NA TGTGCCAGCAGGTCAGCGGGGGGCTACACCTTC CASRSAGGYTF
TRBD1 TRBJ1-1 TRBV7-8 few TGTGCCAGCAGCACCCTACAGGGGGGTGAAGCTTTCTTT CASSTLQGGEAFF
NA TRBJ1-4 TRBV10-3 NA TGTGCCATCAGTGAGTCCGAGGAAAAACTGTTTTTT CAISESEEKLFF
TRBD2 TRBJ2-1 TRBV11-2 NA TGTGCCAGCAGTCAAAGGACTAGCGGGACGTCCTACAATGAGCAGTTCTTC CASSQRTSGTSYNEQFF
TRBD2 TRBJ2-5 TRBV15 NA TGTGCCACCAGCAGATCTAGCGGGATCTCAGAGACCCAGTACTTC CATSRSSGISETQYF
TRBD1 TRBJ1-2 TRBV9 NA TGTGCCAGCAGCGTCGGACAGGGCTATGGCTACACCTTC CASSVGQGYGYTF
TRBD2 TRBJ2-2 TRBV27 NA TGTGCCAGCAGAAGGACTAGCGGGGGCGGGGGAACCGGGGAGCTGTTTTTT CASRRTSGGGGTGELFF
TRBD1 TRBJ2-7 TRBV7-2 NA TGTGCCAGCAGCTCTTTTCCACGGGGACAGTCGCCCTACGAGCAGTACTTC CASSSFPRGQSPYEQYF
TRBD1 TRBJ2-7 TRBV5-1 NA TGCGCCAGCAGCGCCCGGGACAGGGGGTTCTACGAGCAGTACTTC CASSARDRGFYEQYF
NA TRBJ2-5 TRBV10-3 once TGTGCCATCAGTGGTTCGAACCAAGAGACCCAGTACTTC CAISGSNQETQYF
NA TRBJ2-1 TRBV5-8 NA TGTGCCAGCAGCTTGGGGGCCACACACGTCAATGAGCAGTTCTTC CASSLGATHVNEQFF